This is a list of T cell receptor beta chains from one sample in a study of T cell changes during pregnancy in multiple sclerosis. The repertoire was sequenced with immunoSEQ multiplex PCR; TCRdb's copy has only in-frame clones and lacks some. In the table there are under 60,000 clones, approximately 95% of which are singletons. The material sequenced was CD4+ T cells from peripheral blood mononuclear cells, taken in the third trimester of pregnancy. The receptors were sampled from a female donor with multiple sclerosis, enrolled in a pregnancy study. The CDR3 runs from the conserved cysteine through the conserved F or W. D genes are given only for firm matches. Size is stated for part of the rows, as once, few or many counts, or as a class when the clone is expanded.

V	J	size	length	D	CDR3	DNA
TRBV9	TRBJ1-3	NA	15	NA	CASSVAGGPANTIYF	TGTGCCAGCAGCGTAGCGGGGGGTCCGGCGAACACCATATATTTT
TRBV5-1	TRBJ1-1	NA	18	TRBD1	CASSLDQGAKGVNTEAFF	TGCGCCAGCAGCTTGGATCAGGGGGCTAAAGGAGTAAACACTGAAGCTTTCTTT
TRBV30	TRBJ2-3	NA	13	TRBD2	CAWRRLDGGTQYF	TGTGCCTGGAGACGACTAGACGGGGGGACGCAGTATTTT
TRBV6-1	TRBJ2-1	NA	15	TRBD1	CASRHRGQRINEQFF	TGTGCCAGCAGGCACAGGGGACAGCGCATCAATGAGCAGTTCTTC
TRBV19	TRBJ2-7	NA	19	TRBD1	CASTLRVSTGTGSSYEQYF	TGTGCCAGTACTCTAAGGGTTTCAACCGGGACAGGGAGCTCCTACGAGCAGTACTTC
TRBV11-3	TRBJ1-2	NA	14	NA	CASSLGSQNYGYTF	TGTGCCAGCAGCTTAGGGTCACAAAACTATGGCTACACCTTC
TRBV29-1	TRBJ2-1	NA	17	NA	CSVPGRFGDFSYNEQFF	TGCAGCGTCCCTGGGAGGTTCGGCGATTTCTCCTACAATGAGCAGTTCTTC
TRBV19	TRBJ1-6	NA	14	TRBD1	CASSGDRLYSPLHF	TGTGCCAGTAGTGGGGACAGGTTATATTCACCCCTCCACTTT
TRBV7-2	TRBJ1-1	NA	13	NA	CASSATGSTEAFF	TGTGCCAGCAGCGCAACAGGGAGCACTGAAGCTTTCTTT
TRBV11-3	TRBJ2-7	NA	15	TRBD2	CASSLLAGGLYEQYF	TGTGCCAGCAGCCTACTAGCGGGGGGGCTCTACGAGCAGTACTTC
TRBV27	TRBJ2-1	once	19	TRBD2	CASSFFGLAGGPRINEQFF	TGTGCCAGCAGTTTTTTCGGACTAGCGGGAGGGCCAAGGATCAATGAGCAGTTCTTC
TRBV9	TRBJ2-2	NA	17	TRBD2	CASSPGLAGANTGELFF	TGTGCCAGCAGCCCGGGACTAGCGGGAGCGAACACCGGGGAGCTGTTTTTT
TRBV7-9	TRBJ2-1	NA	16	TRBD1	CASSLGGTGLYNEQFF	TGTGCCAGCAGCTTAGGTGGGACAGGGCTTTACAATGAGCAGTTCTTC
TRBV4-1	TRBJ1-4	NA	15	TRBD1	CASSQGDRDNEKLFF	TGCGCCAGCAGCCAGGGCGACAGGGATAATGAAAAACTGTTTTTT
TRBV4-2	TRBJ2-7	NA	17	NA	CASSQERTTGTLYEQYF	TGTGCCAGCAGCCAAGAGAGGACGACAGGAACCCTCTACGAGCAGTACTTC
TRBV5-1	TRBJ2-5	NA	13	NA	CASSLEFKETQYF	TGCGCCAGCAGCCTGGAATTCAAAGAGACCCAGTACTTC
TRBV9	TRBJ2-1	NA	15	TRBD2	CASSVVAGGYNEQFF	TGTGCCAGCAGCGTAGTTGCGGGGGGGTATAATGAGCAGTTCTTC
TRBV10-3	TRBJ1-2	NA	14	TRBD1	CAISGTALNYGYTF	TGTGCCATTTCCGGGACAGCCCTTAACTATGGCTACACCTTC
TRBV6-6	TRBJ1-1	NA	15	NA	CASSPWEVGGTEAFF	TGTGCCAGCAGTCCCTGGGAGGTCGGGGGGACTGAAGCTTTCTTT
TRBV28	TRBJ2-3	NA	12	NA	CASSLVGGTQYF	TGTGCCAGCAGTTTAGTGGGCGGGACGCAGTATTTT
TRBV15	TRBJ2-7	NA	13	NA	CATSRDPQYEQYF	TGTGCCACCAGCAGAGATCCCCAATACGAGCAGTACTTC
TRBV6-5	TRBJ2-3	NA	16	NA	CASSYRSAGSTDTQYF	TGTGCCAGCAGTTACCGTTCGGCAGGGAGCACAGATACGCAGTATTTT
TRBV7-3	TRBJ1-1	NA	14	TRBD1	CASSKTGGETEAFF	TGTGCCAGCAGCAAAACAGGGGGAGAAACTGAAGCTTTCTTT
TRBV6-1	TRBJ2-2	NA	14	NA	CASTLTLKTGELFF	TGTGCCAGCACGCTGACTCTAAAGACCGGGGAGCTGTTTTTT
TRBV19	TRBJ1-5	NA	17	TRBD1	CASSPFRTGGFDQPQHF	TGTGCCAGTAGTCCCTTTCGGACAGGGGGATTTGATCAGCCCCAGCATTTT
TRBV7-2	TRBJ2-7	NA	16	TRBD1	CASSLNLRGQHYEQYF	TGTGCCAGCAGCTTAAATCTTCGGGGACAGCACTACGAGCAGTACTTC
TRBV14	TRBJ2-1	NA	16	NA	CASSQDNGVNYNEQFF	TGTGCCAGCAGCCAAGACAACGGGGTAAACTACAATGAGCAGTTCTTC
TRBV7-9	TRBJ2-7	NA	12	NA	CASSRLAYEQYF	TGTGCCAGCAGCCGACTTGCCTACGAGCAGTACTTC
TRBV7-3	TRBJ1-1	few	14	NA	CASSGADRGTEAFF	TGTGCCAGCAGCGGCGCAGACAGAGGCACTGAAGCTTTCTTT
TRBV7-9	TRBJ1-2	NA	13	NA	CASSLLGGGGYTF	TGTGCCAGCAGCTTATTGGGGGGGGGCGGCTACACCTTC
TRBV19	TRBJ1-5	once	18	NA	CASSIEAKTVHSNQPQHF	TGTGCCAGTAGTATAGAGGCAAAGACAGTTCATAGCAATCAGCCCCAGCATTTT
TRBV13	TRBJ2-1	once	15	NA	CASSSLAPLGKEQFF	TGTGCCAGCAGCTCACTAGCTCCTCTCGGCAAAGAGCAGTTCTTC
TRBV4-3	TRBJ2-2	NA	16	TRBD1	CASSKLTGRNTGELFF	TGCGCCAGCAGCAAACTGACAGGGAGAAACACCGGGGAGCTGTTTTTT
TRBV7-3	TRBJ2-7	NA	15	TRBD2	CASSLGTGLAEKQYF	TGTGCCAGCAGCTTAGGAACGGGACTAGCGGAAAAGCAGTACTTC
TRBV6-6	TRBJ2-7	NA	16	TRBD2	CASSYSGRGGFYEQYF	TGTGCCAGCAGTTACTCAGGGCGGGGGGGGTTCTACGAGCAGTACTTC